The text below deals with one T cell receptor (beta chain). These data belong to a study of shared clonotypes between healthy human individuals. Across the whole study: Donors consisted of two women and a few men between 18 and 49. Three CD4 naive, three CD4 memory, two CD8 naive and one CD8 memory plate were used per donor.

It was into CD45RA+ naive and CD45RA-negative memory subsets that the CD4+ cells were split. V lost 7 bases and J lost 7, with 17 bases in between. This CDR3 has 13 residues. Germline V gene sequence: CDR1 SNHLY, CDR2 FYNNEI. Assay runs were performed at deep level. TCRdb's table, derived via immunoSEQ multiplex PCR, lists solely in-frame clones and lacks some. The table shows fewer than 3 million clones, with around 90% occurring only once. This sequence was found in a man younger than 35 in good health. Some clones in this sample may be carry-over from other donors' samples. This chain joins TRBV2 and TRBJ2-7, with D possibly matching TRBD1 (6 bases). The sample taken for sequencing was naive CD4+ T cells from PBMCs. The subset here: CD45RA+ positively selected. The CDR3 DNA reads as TGTGCCAGCAACGGACAGCCGTGGGGGGAGCAGTACTTC. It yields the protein CASNGQPWGEQYF. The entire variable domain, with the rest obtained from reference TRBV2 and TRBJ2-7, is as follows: EPEVTQTPSHQVTQMGQEVILRCVPISNHLYFYWYRQILGQKVEFLVSFYNNEISEKSEIFDDQFSVERPDGSNFTLKIRSTKLEDSAMYFCASNGQPWGEQYFGPGTRLTVT.